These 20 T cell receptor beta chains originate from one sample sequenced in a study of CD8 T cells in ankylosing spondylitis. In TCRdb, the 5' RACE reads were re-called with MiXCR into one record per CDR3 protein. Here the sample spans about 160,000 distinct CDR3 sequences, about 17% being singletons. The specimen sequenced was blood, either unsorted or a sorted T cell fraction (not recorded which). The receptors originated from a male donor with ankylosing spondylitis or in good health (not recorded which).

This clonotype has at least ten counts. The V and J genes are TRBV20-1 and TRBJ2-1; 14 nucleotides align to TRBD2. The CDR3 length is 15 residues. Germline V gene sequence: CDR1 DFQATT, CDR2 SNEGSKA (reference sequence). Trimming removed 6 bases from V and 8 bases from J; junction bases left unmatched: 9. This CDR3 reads CSAIRLAGGPDEQFF. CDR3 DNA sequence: TGCAGTGCCATAAGACTAGCGGGAGGGCCGGATGAGCAGTTCTTC.

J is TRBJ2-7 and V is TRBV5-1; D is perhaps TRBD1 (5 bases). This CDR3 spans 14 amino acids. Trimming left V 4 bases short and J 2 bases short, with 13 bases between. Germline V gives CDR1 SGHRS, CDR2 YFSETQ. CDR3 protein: CASSPETRAYEQYF. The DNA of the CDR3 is TGCGCCAGCAGCCCGGAAACCAGGGCCTACGAGCAGTACTTC.

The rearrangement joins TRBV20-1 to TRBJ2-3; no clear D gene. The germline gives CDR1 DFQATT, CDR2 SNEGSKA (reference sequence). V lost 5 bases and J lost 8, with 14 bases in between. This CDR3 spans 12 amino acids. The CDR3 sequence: CSALSGPGTQYF. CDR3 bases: TGCAGTGCTCTTAGTGGGCCGGGTACGCAGTATTTT.

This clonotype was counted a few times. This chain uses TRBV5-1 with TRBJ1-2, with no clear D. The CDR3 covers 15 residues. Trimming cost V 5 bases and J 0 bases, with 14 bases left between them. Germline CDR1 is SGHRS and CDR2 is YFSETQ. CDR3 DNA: TGCGCCAGCAGAGAGACAACACACGCTAACTATGGCTACACCTTC. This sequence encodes CASRETTHANYGYTF.

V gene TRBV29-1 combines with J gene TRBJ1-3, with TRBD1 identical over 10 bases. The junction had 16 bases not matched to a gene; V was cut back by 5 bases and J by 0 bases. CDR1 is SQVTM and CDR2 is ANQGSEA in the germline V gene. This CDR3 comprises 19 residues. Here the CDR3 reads CSVLTRAPGQGISGNTIYF. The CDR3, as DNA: TGCAGCGTTCTAACCAGGGCCCCGGGACAGGGGATCTCTGGAAACACCATATATTTT. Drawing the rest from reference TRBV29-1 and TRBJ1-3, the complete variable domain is SAVISQKPSRDICQRGTSLTIQCQVDSQVTMMFWYRQQPGQSLTLIATANQGSEATYESGFVIDKFPISRPNLTFSTLTVSNMSPEDSSIYLCSVLTRAPGQGISGNTIYFGEGSWLTVV.

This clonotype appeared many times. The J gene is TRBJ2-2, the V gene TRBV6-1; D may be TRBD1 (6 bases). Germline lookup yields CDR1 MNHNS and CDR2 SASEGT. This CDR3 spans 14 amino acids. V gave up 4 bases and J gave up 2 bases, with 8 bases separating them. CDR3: CASSGGTNTGELFF. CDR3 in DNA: TGTGCCAGCAGTGGTGGGACAAACACCGGGGAGCTGTTTTTT.

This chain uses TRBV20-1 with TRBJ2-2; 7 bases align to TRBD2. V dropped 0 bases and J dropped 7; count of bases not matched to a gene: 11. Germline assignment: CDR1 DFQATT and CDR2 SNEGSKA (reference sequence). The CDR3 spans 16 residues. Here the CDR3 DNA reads TGCAGTGCTAGAGATCTTGCGGGAGCGACGATCGGGGAGCTGTTTTTT. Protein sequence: CSARDLAGATIGELFF.

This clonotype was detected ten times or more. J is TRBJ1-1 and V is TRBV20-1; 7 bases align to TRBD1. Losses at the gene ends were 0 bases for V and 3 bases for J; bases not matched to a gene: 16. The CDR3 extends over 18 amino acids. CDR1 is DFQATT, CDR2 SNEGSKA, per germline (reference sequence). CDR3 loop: CSARDRVDRRLRDTEAFF. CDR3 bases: TGCAGTGCTAGAGATCGGGTGGACAGGCGTTTGCGGGACACTGAAGCTTTCTTT.

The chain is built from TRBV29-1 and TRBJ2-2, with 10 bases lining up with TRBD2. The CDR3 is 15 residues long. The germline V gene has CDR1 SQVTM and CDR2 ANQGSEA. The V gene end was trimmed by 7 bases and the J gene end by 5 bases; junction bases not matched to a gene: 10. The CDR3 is CSATLASGSTGELFF. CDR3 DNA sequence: TGCAGCGCGACGTTGGCTAGCGGGAGTACCGGGGAGCTGTTTTTT.

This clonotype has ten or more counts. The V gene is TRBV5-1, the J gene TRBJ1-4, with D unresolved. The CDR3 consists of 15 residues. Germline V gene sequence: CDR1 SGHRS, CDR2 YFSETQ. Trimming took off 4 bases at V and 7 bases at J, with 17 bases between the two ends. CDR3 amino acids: CASSTRAPWGEKLFF. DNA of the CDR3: TGCGCCAGCAGCACCCGGGCCCCCTGGGGTGAAAAACTGTTTTTT. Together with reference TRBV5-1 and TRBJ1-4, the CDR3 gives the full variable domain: KAGVTQTPRYLIKTRGQQVTLSCSPISGHRSVSWYQQTPGQGLQFLFEYFSETQRNKGNFPGRFSGRQFSNSRSEMNVSTLELGDSALYLCASSTRAPWGEKLFFGSGTQLSVL.

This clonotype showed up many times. CDR3: CASSWAPGQGQYEQYF. DNA of the CDR3: TGCGCCAGCAGCTGGGCACCGGGACAGGGGCAATACGAGCAGTACTTC. The rearrangement uses TRBV5-1 and TRBJ2-7, with 10 bases matching TRBD1. Germline values: CDR1 SGHRS, CDR2 YFSETQ. V was clipped by 3 bases and J by 4 bases; unmatched bases: 10. The CDR3 runs to 16 residues. The full variable domain, in which reference TRBV5-1 and TRBJ2-7 provide the parts outside the CDR3, is KAGVTQTPRYLIKTRGQQVTLSCSPISGHRSVSWYQQTPGQGLQFLFEYFSETQRNKGNFPGRFSGRQFSNSRSEMNVSTLELGDSALYLCASSWAPGQGQYEQYFGPGTRLTVT.

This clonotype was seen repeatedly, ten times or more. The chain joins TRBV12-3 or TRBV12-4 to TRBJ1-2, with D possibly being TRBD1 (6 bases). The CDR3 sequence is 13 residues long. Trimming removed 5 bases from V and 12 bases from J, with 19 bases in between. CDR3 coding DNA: TGTGCCAGCAGTACCGGACAGCCGGGGAGGGACACCTTC. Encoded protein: CASSTGQPGRDTF.

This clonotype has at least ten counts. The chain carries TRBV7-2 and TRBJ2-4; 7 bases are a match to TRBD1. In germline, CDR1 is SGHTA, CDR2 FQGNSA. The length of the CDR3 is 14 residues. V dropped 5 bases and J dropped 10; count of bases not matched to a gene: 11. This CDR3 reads CASSPPGGKRIQYF. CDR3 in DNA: TGTGCCAGCAGCCCCCCAGGGGGTAAAAGGATTCAGTACTTC.

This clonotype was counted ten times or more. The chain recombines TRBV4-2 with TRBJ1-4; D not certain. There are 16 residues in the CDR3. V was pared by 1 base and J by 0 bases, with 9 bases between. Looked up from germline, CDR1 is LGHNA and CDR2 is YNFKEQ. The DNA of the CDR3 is TGTGCCAGCAGCCAAGCAGATACCGCAACTAATGAAAAACTGTTTTTT. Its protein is CASSQADTATNEKLFF.

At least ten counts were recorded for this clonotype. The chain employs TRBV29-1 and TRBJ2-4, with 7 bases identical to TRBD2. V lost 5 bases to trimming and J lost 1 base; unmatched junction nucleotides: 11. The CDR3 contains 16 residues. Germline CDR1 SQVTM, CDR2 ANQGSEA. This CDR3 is CSVSGLGGVAKNIQYF. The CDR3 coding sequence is TGCAGCGTTTCTGGTTTGGGGGGGGTGGCCAAAAACATTCAGTACTTC. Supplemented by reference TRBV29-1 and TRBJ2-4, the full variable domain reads SAVISQKPSRDICQRGTSLTIQCQVDSQVTMMFWYRQQPGQSLTLIATANQGSEATYESGFVIDKFPISRPNLTFSTLTVSNMSPEDSSIYLCSVSGLGGVAKNIQYFGAGTRLSVL.

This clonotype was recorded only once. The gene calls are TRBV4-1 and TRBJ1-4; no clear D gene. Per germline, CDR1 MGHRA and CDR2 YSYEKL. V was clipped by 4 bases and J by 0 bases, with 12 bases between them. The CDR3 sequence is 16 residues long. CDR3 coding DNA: TGCGCCAGCAGCCCCCCTCTCGCTTCAACTAATGAAAAACTGTTTTTT. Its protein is CASSPPLASTNEKLFF.

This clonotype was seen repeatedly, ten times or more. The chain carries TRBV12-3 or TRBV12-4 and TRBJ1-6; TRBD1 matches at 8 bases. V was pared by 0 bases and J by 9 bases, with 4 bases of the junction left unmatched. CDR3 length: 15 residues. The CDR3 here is CASSLADRATSPLHF. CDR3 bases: TGTGCCAGCAGTTTAGCGGACAGGGCGACTTCACCCCTCCACTTT.

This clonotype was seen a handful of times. For the CDR3, the DNA is TGTGCCAGCAGCCAAGATCTCCCCCAGGACACAGATACGCAGTATTTT. As protein: CASSQDLPQDTDTQYF. The chain joins TRBV3-1 to TRBJ2-3; D not resolved. Per the germline V gene, CDR1 is LGHDT and CDR2 is YNNKEL (reference sequence). CDR3 length: 16 amino acids. Trimming removed 0 bases at V and 2 bases at J, with 12 bases between.

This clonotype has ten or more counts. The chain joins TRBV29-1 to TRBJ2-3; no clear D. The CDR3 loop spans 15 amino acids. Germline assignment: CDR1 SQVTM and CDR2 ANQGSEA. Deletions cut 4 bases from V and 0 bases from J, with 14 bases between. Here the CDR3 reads CSVADGARSTDTQYF. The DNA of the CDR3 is TGCAGCGTTGCCGACGGAGCTAGAAGCACAGATACGCAGTATTTT.

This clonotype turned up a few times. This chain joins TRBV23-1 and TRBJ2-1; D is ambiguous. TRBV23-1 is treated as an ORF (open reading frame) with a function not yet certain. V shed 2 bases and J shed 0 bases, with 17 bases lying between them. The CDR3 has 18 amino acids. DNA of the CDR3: TGCGCCAGCAGTCAACAGGCGGAGTCCTCAAGCTCCTACAATGAGCAGTTCTTC. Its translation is CASSQQAESSSSYNEQFF.